The entry that follows covers one T cell receptor beta chain sequence. The junction differs from germline at one of its ends, possibly a read error. This specimen comes from a study of CD8 T cells in Susac syndrome. Random hexamers served to reverse transcribe roughly 0.5 to 1 ug RNA. TCRdb re-analysed the immunoSEQ multiplex PCR reads in MiXCR, keeping a single row per CDR3 protein. Among about 240,000 distinct CDR3 sequences, 90% to 96% were seen once, and the ten largest hold roughly 0.1%. The germline V gene has CDR1 SNHLY and CDR2 FYNNEI. This CDR3 spans 11 amino acids. The chain combines TRBV2 with TRBJ2-7; D is undetermined. Sequencing used CD4+ T cells from PBMCs. The clonotype originates from a human donor with Susac syndrome. CDR3 protein: CASSIRTDTDF. Written as DNA, the CDR3 is TGTGCCAGCAGTATAAGGACGGATACGGACTTC.